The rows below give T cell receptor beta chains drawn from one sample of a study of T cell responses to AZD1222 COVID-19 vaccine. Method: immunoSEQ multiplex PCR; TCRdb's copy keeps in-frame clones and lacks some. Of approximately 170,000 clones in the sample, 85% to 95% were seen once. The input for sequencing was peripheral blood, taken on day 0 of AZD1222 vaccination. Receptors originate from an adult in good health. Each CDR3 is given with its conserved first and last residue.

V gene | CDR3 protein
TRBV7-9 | CARPGDRVAQMSSYEQYF
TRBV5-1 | CASSLVWTGDTEAFF
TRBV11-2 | CASSLEPMGDYNEQFF
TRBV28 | CASSAGIRPPYEQYF
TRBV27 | CASSRTAFATNEKLFF
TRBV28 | CASSPRGLAFF
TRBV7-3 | CASSLLPQGLNSPLHF
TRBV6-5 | CASSYWDTGELFF
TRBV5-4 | CASSRIAGLGNEQFF
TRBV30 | CALTQGRETQYF
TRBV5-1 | CASKLGTGALKLFF
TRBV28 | CASSLWDRPPGELFF
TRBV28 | CASSSRSPRYQPQHF
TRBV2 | CASSEDRANHGYTF
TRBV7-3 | CASSLDPGNTEAFF